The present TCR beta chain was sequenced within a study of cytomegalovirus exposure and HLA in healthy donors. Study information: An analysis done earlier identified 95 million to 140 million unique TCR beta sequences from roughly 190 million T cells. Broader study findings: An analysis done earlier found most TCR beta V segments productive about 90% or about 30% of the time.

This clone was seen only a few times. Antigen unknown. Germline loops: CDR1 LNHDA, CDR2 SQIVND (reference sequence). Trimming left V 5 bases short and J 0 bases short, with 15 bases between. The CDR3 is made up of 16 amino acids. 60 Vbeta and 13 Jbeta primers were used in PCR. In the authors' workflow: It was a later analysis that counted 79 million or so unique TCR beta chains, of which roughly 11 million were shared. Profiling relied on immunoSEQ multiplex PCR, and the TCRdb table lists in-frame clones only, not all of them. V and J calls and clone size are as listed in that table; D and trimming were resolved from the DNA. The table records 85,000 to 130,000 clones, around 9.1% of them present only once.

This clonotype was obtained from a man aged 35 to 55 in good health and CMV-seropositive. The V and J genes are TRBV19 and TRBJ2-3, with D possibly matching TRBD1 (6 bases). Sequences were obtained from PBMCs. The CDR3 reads CASSLPRGRSTDTQYF. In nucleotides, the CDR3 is TGTGCCAGTAGTCTCCCCAGGGGCCGGAGCACAGATACGCAGTATTTT. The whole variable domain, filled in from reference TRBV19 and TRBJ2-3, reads DGGITQSPKYLFRKEGQNVTLSCEQNLNHDAMYWYRQDPGQGLRLIYYSQIVNDFQKGDIAEGYSVSREKKESFPLTVTSAQKNPTAFYLCASSLPRGRSTDTQYFGPGTRLTVL.